The present T cell receptor (beta chain) was sequenced within a study of a mutant IDH1 vaccine in newly diagnosed glioma. Study-level information: Those enrolled had earlier been treated with radiotherapy, temozolomide, or both, mostly both. Weeks 35 and 47 hosted visits V12 and V13, respectively.

The CDR3 has 15 amino acids. V shed 5 bases, J shed 4 bases, and the junction held 9 bases outside the gene matches. Germline V gene sequence: CDR1 MNHEY, CDR2 SVGAGI. Only in-frame clones appear in the TCRdb table, and some are missing; sequencing was by immunoSEQ multiplex PCR. The table has fewer than 55,000 clones, roughly 61% seen once; the top ten hold about 5%. Remarks on this clone: The antigen is undetermined.

Documented time point: week 47, end of study. The vaccine gave 300 ug of a 20-mer mutant IDH1 peptide subcutaneously per dose. Each astrocytoma in the donors was new, WHO grade 3 or 4, IDH1-mutant and ATRX-lost. Study results and limitations: A vaccine-induced immune response developed in 93.3% of the patients.

The receptor was derived from a man in his forties or fifties with glioma. Some clones in this sample may be carry-over from other donors' samples. The V call is TRBV6-5, the J call TRBJ1-1; 8 bases are a match to TRBD1. Sequencing used peripheral blood mononuclear cells (PBMCs), obtained from a glioma patient whose treatment included an IDH1 peptide vaccine. CDR3 sequence: CASSPGTGFGTEAFF. CDR3 DNA sequence: TGTGCCAGCAGTCCCGGGACAGGATTTGGCACTGAAGCTTTCTTT.